This T cell receptor beta chain was identified during a study of metastatic and nonmetastatic thyroid tumors. Study in general: Repertoires from malignant and benign thyroid patients were compared across blood and tumor or nodule tissue.

Study-level findings and limits: It was reported that TCR beta diversity was significantly higher in malignant thyroid tumors than benign nodules, in blood and tumor.

All patients were treatment-naive before thyroid surgery. This clone was counted only a few times. The antigen remains undetermined. Original analysis: The study's classifier, a distant-metastasis tool for papillary thyroid cancer, was built using CDR3 differences across clinicopathological groups. MiXCR was used by TCRdb to re-call the PCR reads. These V and J calls derive from TCRdb rather than the authors' analysis. The sample holds 14,000 to 15,000 clones, around 4% seen once. This receptor was identified in a female donor with papillary thyroid cancer or a benign thyroid nodule (not recorded which). Some clones in this sample may be carry-over from other donors' samples. The sample consisted of tumor tissue.

CDR3 protein: CASSLHRTQPNYGYTF. The CDR3 region has the DNA TGCGCCAGCAGCCTTCATAGGACACAACCTAACTATGGCTACACCTTC. The genes are TRBV4-1 and TRBJ1-2; TRBD1 is a possible D gene (5 bases). Trimming removed 4 bases at V and 0 bases at J, with 15 bases between. This CDR3 comprises 16 residues. Germline CDR1 and CDR2: MGHRA and YSYEKL.